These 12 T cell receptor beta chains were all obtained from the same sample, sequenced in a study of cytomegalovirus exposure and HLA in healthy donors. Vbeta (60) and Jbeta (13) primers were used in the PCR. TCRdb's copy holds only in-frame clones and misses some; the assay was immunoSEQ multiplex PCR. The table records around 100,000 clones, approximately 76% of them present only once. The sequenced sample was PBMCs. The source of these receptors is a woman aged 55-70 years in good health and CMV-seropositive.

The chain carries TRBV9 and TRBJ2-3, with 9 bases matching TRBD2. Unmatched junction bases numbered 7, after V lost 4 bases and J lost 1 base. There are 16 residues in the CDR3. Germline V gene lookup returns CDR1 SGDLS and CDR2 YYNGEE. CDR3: CASSSLAGVGTDTQYF. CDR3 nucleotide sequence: TGTGCCAGCAGCTCGTTAGCGGGAGTGGGCACAGATACGCAGTATTTT.

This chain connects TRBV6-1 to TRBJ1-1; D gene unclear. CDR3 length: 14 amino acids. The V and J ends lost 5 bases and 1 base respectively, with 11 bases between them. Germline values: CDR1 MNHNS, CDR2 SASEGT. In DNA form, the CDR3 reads TGTGCCAGCAGTTTTCTAGCCGGGAACACTGAAGCTTTCTTT. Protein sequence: CASSFLAGNTEAFF.

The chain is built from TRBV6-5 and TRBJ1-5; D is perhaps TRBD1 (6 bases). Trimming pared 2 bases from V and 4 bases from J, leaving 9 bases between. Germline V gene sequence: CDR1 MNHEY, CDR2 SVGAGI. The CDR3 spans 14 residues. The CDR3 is CASSYAGENQPQHF. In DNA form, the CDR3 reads TGTGCCAGCAGTTACGCAGGGGAAAATCAGCCCCAGCATTTT.

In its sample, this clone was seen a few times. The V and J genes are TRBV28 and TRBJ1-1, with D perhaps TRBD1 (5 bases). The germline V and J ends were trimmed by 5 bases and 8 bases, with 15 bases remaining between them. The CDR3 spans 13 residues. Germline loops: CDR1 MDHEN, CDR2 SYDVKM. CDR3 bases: TGTGCCAGCAGTCCCGGGACTGACTTGGAAGCTTTCTTT. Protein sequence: CASSPGTDLEAFF.

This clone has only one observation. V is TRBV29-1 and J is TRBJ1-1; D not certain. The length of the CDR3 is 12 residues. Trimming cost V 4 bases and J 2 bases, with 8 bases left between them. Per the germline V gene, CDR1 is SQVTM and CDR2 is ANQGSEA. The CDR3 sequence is CSVGSGNTEAFF. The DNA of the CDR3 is TGCAGCGTTGGGTCGGGAAACACTGAAGCTTTCTTT.

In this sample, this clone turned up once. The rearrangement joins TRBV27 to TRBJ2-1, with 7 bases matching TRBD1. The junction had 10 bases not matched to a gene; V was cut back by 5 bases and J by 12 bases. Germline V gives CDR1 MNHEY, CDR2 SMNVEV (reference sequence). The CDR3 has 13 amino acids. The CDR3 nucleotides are TGTGCCAGCAGTCCGACAGGGCCCGGCGCGCAGTTCTTC. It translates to CASSPTGPGAQFF.

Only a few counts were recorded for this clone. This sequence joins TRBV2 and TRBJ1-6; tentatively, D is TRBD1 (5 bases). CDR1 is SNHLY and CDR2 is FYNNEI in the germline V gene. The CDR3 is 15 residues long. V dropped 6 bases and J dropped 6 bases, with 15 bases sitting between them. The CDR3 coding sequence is TGTGCCAGCAGAGACGAGGGGAGGGCTAATTCACCCCTCCACTTT. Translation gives CASRDEGRANSPLHF.

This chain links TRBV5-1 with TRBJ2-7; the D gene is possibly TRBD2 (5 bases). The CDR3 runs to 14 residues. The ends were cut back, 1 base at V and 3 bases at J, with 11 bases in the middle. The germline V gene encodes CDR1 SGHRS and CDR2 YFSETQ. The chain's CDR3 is CASSLLQSGYEQYF. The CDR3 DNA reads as TGCGCCAGCAGCTTGTTACAGAGCGGCTACGAGCAGTACTTC.

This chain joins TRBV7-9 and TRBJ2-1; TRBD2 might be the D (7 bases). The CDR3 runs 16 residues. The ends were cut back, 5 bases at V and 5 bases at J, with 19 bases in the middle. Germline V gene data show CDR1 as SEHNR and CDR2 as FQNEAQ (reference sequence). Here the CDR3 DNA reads TGTGCCAGCAGCGCCGCCGGGGGCGGGAGAAACAATGAGCAGTTCTTC. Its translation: CASSAAGGGRNNEQFF.

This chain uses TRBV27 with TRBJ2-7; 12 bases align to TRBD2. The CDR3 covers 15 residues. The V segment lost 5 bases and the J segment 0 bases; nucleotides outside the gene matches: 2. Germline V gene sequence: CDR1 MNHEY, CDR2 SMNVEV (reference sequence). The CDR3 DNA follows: TGTGCCAGCAGTACACTAGCGGGAGGCTCCTACGAGCAGTACTTC. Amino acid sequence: CASSTLAGGSYEQYF.

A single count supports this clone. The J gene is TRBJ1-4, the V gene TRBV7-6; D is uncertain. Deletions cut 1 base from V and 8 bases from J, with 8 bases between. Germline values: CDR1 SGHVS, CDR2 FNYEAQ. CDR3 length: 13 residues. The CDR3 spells CASSLEGGEKLFF. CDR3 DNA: TGTGCCAGCAGCTTAGAGGGAGGAGAAAAACTGTTTTTT.

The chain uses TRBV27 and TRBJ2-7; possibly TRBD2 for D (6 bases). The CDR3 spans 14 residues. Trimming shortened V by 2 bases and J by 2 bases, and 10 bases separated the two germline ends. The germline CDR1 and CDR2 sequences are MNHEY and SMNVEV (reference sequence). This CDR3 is CASSLGGIAYEQYF. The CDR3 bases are TGTGCCAGCAGTTTAGGCGGGATCGCCTACGAGCAGTACTTC.